The sequence of this T cell receptor beta chain was determined in a study of blood T cell repertoires in COVID-19 (dated by TCRdb to the early 2020s). Study-wide context: Samples covering the acute and convalescent phases of COVID-19 were provided by collaborators in the United States, Italy and Spain. Deeply sampled blood TCRbeta repertoires from subjects exposed to, actively infected with, or recovered from COVID-19 were included in the dataset. The sample metadata nearly always contained a de-identified subject ID, COVID-19 status, age in years and sex. The prospective study material was composed of cDNA or gDNA derived from T cells, B-cell-depleted T cells, or PBMCs. The repertoires were made available in a free public database intended to serve as a resource for research on the immune response to SARS-CoV-2. The samples were drawn from the first 160 participants of the ongoing ImmuneRACE study and from some 1,300 subjects provided by 6 global collaborators. HLA class I and class II types, where available, came from metadata supplied by the sample provider rather than from assay-based typing. What the authors observed across the whole study: Clinical and demographic metadata were provided uncurated, with the amount varying by source and participant.

A note on this clone: The specificity of this receptor is unknown. There are no base qualities to consult, and no much larger clone falls within one base.

Collaborating institutions collected whole blood in K2EDTA tubes following their own protocols. For TCRbeta analysis, collaborators shipped samples as frozen whole blood, isolated PBMCs, or DNA extracted from either of those sample types. TCRbeta CDR3 regions were amplified from genomic DNA by means of the immunoSEQ Assay, a bias-controlled multiplex PCR. As for the original processing: The number of nucleated cells in each sample was estimated from the amplification of reference gene primers within the assay. To quantify the absolute abundance of each unique TCRbeta CDR3 rearrangement, sequence reads were collapsed and filtered. For each sample, productive Simpson clonality was calculated by taking the square root of Simpson's diversity index across productive rearrangements. The table was pulled from immuneACCESS by TCRdb, which kept in-frame rearrangements only. Such tables lose some clones; where checked, under half of the loss comes from unresolved V genes, and the rest has no known cause. The V and J calls and clone size are taken from that table; D and trimming were inferred from the DNA. The sample table contains about 75,000 clones; only one count was recorded for 88% of them. The top ten clones comprise roughly a fifth of the sample.

Via the germline V gene, CDR1 is MGHDK and CDR2 SYGVNS. The CDR3 contains 16 residues, cysteine and phenylalanine counted. Only the CDR3 portion is preserved as DNA: 48 bases, with reading frame beginning at the first base. For this chain, trimming is 4 bases at the V end and 4 bases at the J end, and the number of junction bases without a gene match is 8. The chain is assembled from TRBV25-1 and TRBJ2-7; the junction holds 12 bases that match TRBD1. This receptor was obtained from a human donor in a cohort sampled during active COVID-19. The specimen sequenced was peripheral blood. The DNA is as follows: TGTGCCAGCAGTGGCTACGGGACAGGGGGCGGGTACGAGCAGTACTTC. Its protein is CASSGYGTGGGYEQYF.